The 8 T cell receptor beta chains below all came from one sample that was sequenced in a study of identical twins listed by TCRdb under 2016. Preparation of the library involved 5' RACE. For sequencing, an Illumina HiSeq 2000 was employed. TCRdb reprocessing: public reads trimmed at Q25 with fastp, clones called with MiXCR, in-frame beta chains kept. Rows with a matching CDR3 protein are joined into one entry that keeps the most common DNA and genes. Present in this sample are hundreds of thousands of distinct CDR3 sequences, around 9.7% of which were seen just once. The ten largest clonotypes hold roughly 6.4% of the sample. These same records also appear under a second study, on yellow fever vaccine responses in identical twins.

The specimen was CD8+ T cells sorted from blood. The receptors shown here come from a young woman in good health.

The gene calls are TRBV5-6 and TRBJ2-1; possibly TRBD1 or TRBD2 for D (5 bases each). The CDR3 sequence is 15 residues long. Germline assignment: CDR1 SGHDT and CDR2 YYEEEE. Trimming cost V 3 bases and J 3 bases, with 13 bases left between them. The CDR3 DNA sequence: TGTGCCAGCAGCTCGGGGCCCAGCTGCTACAATGAGCAGTTCTTC. Translated, it gives CASSSGPSCYNEQFF.

This chain links TRBV9 with TRBJ2-7, with 9 bases fitting TRBD2. The germline CDR1 and CDR2 sequences are SGDLS and YYNGEE. Trimming removed 4 bases from V and 5 bases from J; junction bases left unmatched: 10. This CDR3 has 15 amino acids. Here the CDR3 reads CASSFNVGLANEQYF. In DNA form, the CDR3 reads TGTGCCAGCAGCTTCAACGTCGGACTAGCGAACGAGCAGTACTTC.

CDR3 loop: CASSKRQGRMNTEAFF. CDR3 DNA: TGTGCCAGCAGCAAACGACAGGGTCGAATGAACACTGAAGCTTTCTTT. The rearrangement links TRBV27 to TRBJ1-1; 7 nucleotides line up with TRBD1. The CDR3 has 16 residues. Germline CDR1 MNHEY, CDR2 SMNVEV (reference sequence). V was clipped by 6 bases and J by 0 bases; unmatched bases: 10.

This chain joins TRBV4-1 and TRBJ2-3, with 8 bases lining up with TRBD1. This CDR3 has 16 amino acids. After removal of 1 base from V and 2 bases from J, the junction contained 5 bases not matched to a gene. The germline CDR1 and CDR2 sequences are MGHRA and YSYEKL. The CDR3 sequence: CASSQVYRGATDTQYF. For the CDR3, the DNA is TGCGCCAGCAGCCAAGTTTACAGGGGGGCCACAGATACGCAGTATTTT.

In its sample, this clonotype was seen many times. CDR3 sequence (DNA): TGCGCCAGCAGCCAAGATCTAGGAACCTACAATGAGCAGTTCTTC. It is translated as CASSQDLGTYNEQFF. The chain joins TRBV4-3 to TRBJ2-1; D is undetermined. The CDR3 is 15 amino acids. V lost 0 bases and J 2 bases, leaving 8 bases between the germline ends. CDR1 and CDR2 from the germline V gene are LGHNA and YSLEER.

This clonotype was recorded many times. The chain uses TRBV9 and TRBJ2-1, with D perhaps matching TRBD1 (5 bases). The CDR3 spans 13 residues. CDR1 and CDR2 (germline): SGDLS, YYNGEE. The V end was cut by 7 bases, the J end by 8 bases, with 16 bases between. The CDR3 loop is CASEGQIVDEQFF. CDR3 DNA sequence: TGTGCCAGCGAAGGACAAATTGTGGATGAGCAGTTCTTC.

At least ten counts were recorded for this clonotype. The chain has TRBV30 and TRBJ2-1; 9 nucleotides match TRBD2. The trim removed 0 bases at V and 5 bases at J, leaving 8 bases unmatched. The CDR3 sequence is 16 residues long. Germline CDR1 reads GTSNPN; CDR2 reads SVGIG (reference sequence). CDR3 loop: CAWSVWAGGRNNEQFF. CDR3 sequence (DNA): TGTGCCTGGAGTGTCTGGGCGGGAGGGCGAAACAATGAGCAGTTCTTC.

This clonotype was picked up a small number of times. The chain couples TRBV28 to TRBJ2-7, with 7 bases that match TRBD1. After removal of 3 bases from V and 2 bases from J, the junction contained 13 bases not matched to a gene. The V gene's germline CDR1 is MDHEN and CDR2 SYDVKM. The CDR3 is 17 amino acids. For the CDR3, the DNA is TGTGCCAGCAGTTTCCGTTACAGGGGAATAACGCCCTACGAGCAGTACTTC. Its translation: CASSFRYRGITPYEQYF.